This T cell receptor (beta chain) was retrieved from a study of OX40 agonist ivuxolimab in advanced cancers. As for the study in general: Administration of intravenous ivuxolimab to patients occurred every 2 weeks at 0.01 to 10 mg/kg. Three patients responded partially, comprising one with hepatocellular carcinoma and two with cutaneous melanoma.

Data came from immunoSEQ multiplex PCR; TCRdb stores just in-frame clones and leaves some out. This table has tens of thousands of clones, approximately 89% appearing once. CDR1 SEHNR and CDR2 FQNEAQ come from the germline V gene (reference sequence). CDR3 length: 13 residues. The V end was cut by 5 bases, the J end by 4 bases, with 12 bases between. The chain combines TRBV7-9 with TRBJ2-7, with D hard to call. The source material was CD4+ or CD8+ T cells sorted from blood, sampled in a trial of the OX40 agonist ivuxolimab. The clonotype was recovered from an adult with an advanced solid tumor such as melanoma, head and neck, liver or kidney cancer. The CDR3 region is CASSPGLSYEQYF. The CDR3 nucleotides are TGTGCCAGCAGCCCCGGGTTATCGTACGAGCAGTACTTC.